The clone carrying this TCR beta chain was detected only once. Its antigen is unidentified. With V trimmed by 7 bases and J by 7 bases, 11 bases remained unmatched. This CDR3 contains 15 residues. Germline CDR1 and CDR2: LGHDT and YNNKEL (reference sequence). TCRdb used MiXCR to reprocess the 5' RACE reads, holding one entry per CDR3 protein. The sample consists of about 350,000 distinct CDR3 sequences, roughly an eighth of them appearing once. This record belongs to a study of T-cell memory formation after mild COVID-19. Study as a whole: Across donors, TCR clusters were largely donor specific.

Whole-study findings and limits: Clones that contracted clustered mainly in CM and EM if CD4+ and in EMRA if CD8+. Memory cells collected pre-infection included some clones that later responded, suggesting cross-reactive memory joined.

The chain combines TRBV3-1 with TRBJ2-2; 8 bases are a match to TRBD2. The sample was PBMCs or a T cell subset sorted from them (not recorded which). The origin of this receptor is a man between 18 and 35 years old who had mild COVID-19 (a few samples of this study predate the infection). Cell type and time point are not known. Written as DNA, the CDR3 is TGTGCCAGCACCCCCGGGGGGGCTTTAATCGGGGAGCTGTTTTTT. Protein product: CASTPGGALIGELFF.